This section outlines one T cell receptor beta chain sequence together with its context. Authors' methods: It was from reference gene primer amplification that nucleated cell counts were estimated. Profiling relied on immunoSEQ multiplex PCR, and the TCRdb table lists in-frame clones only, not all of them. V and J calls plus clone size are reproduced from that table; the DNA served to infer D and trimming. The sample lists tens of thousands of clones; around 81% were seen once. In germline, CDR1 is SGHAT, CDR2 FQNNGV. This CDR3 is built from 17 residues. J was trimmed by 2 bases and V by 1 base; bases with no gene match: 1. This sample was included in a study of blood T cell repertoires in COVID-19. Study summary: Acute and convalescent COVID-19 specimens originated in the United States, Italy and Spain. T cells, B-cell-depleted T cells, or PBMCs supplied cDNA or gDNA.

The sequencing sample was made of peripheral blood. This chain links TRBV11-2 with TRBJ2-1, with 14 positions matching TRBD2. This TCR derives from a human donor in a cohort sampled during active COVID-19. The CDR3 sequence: CASSLGLAGGPYNEQFF. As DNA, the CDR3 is TGTGCCAGCAGCTTAGGACTAGCGGGAGGGCCCTACAATGAGCAGTTCTTC.